This T cell receptor (beta chain) derives from a study of cytomegalovirus exposure and HLA in healthy donors. Study at large: A prior study identified approximately 110 million unique TCR beta sequences from 190 million or so T cells. The study's findings and limits: In a later analysis, a missense DCLRE1C variant was linked to TCR beta V- and J-gene trimming.

Use of 60 Vbeta and 13 Jbeta primers characterized the PCR. Repertoires were generated with immunoSEQ multiplex PCR, while TCRdb's copy carries only in-frame clones and drops some. The table lists 150,000 to 200,000 clones, around 73% of them singletons. Only a few counts were recorded for this clone. Antigen specificity is unknown. V gave up 1 base and J gave up 6 bases; unmatched junction bases: 8. Germline V gene lookup returns CDR1 SGHVS and CDR2 FQNEAQ. CDR3 length equals 15 residues. This sequence originates from a young woman in good health and CMV-seropositive. The J gene is TRBJ2-7, the V gene TRBV7-8; TRBD2 matches at 8 bases. The sample consisted of PBMCs. The CDR3: CASSLGGGLLIEQYF. CDR3 nucleotides: TGTGCCAGCAGCTTAGGCGGGGGGCTTTTGATCGAGCAGTACTTC.